This entry lists 25 T cell receptor beta chains sequenced from one sample in a study of human T cells and chemical hapten exposure. TCRdb reprocessed the RACE reads with MiXCR, giving one entry per CDR3 protein. The data show a few hundred thousand distinct CDR3 sequences, nearly 6.5% seen once. Time point noted: patch test 2, 6 weeks after DPC sensitization. Treatment given: therapeutic diphenylcyclopropenone sensitization with weekly scalp DPC. This material consisted of whole blood, taken in connection with sensitization to the hapten diphenylcyclopropenone (DPC). Source of these receptors: a woman younger than 35 with alopecia areata. Some clones in this sample may be carry-over from other donors' samples.

The chain employs TRBV7-2 and TRBJ2-1; D is ambiguous. The V gene lost 6 bases and the J gene lost 1 base, with 13 bases spanning the gap. This CDR3 is 15 amino acids long. CDR1 and CDR2 from the germline V gene are SGHTA and FQGNSA. The DNA of the CDR3 is TGTGCCAGCAGTCGTCCGCGGTATTCCTACAATGAGCAGTTCTTC. The encoded protein is CASSRPRYSYNEQFF.

This clonotype was observed many times. The CDR3 DNA reads TGTGCCAGCAGCTCAGGGGATTTAGGTTCACCCCTCCACTTT. It specifies CASSSGDLGSPLHF. The chain links TRBV7-9 to TRBJ1-6, with D possibly being TRBD1 (6 bases). The CDR3 is made up of 14 amino acids. Per germline, CDR1 SEHNR and CDR2 FQNEAQ (reference sequence). V dropped 4 bases and J dropped 9 bases, with 13 bases sitting between them.

This clonotype was seen at least ten times. This chain links TRBV29-1 with TRBJ1-1; D may be TRBD1 (5 bases). CDR3 size: 16 residues. Trimming took 0 bases from V and 4 from J, leaving 18 bases between them. Germline-derived CDR1 and CDR2 are SQVTM and ANQGSEA. The CDR3 is CSVEDWGRERGTEAFF. The CDR3 nucleotides read TGCAGCGTTGAAGATTGGGGCAGGGAAAGGGGCACTGAAGCTTTCTTT.

In this sample, this clonotype turned up a few times. The chain is built from TRBV3-1 and TRBJ2-1; 7 bases are a match to TRBD1. CDR3 length: 14 residues. Trimming removed 6 bases from V and 2 bases from J; junction bases left unmatched: 4. Germline CDR1 is LGHDT and CDR2 is YNNKEL (reference sequence). For the CDR3, the DNA is TGTGCCAGCAGGCTGACAGGGCCCTACAATGAGCAGTTCTTC. Its protein is CASRLTGPYNEQFF.

This clonotype was seen many times. The chain recombines TRBV4-2 with TRBJ1-3; weak D call: TRBD1 (6 bases). The CDR3 is made up of 15 amino acids. Per germline, CDR1 LGHNA and CDR2 YNFKEQ. V was pared by 5 bases and J by 0 bases, with 11 bases between. The CDR3 DNA reads as TGTGCCAGCAGCGGAACAGGGAGCTCTGGAAACACCATATATTTT. Protein product: CASSGTGSSGNTIYF.

This clonotype has a handful of counts. The V and J genes are TRBV4-3 and TRBJ2-7; 9 nucleotides align to TRBD2. The V gene's germline CDR1 is LGHNA and CDR2 YSLEER. Trimming cost V 3 bases and J 3 bases; bases outside gene matches: 3. CDR3 length equals 14 residues. Here the CDR3 reads CASSQAGGGYEQYF. Here the CDR3 DNA reads TGCGCCAGCAGCCAGGCGGGGGGGGGCTACGAGCAGTACTTC.

This clonotype has just a few counts. This chain connects TRBV29-1 to TRBJ1-3; no reliable D call. The CDR3 covers 13 residues. V lost 6 bases, J lost 4 bases, and 13 bases lay in between. CDR1 and CDR2 from the germline V gene are SQVTM and ANQGSEA. The chain's CDR3 is CSVIFGGGNTIYF. Here the CDR3 DNA reads TGCAGCGTCATATTTGGAGGGGGAAACACCATATATTTT.

This clonotype was found a few times. The J gene is TRBJ2-5, the V gene TRBV7-9, with 9 bases that match TRBD1. V shed 5 bases and J 1 base; nucleotides not matched to a gene: 5. The germline gives CDR1 SEHNR, CDR2 FQNEAQ (reference sequence). The CDR3 spans 15 residues. In DNA form, the CDR3 reads TGTGCCAGCAGCCGGGACAGGGAGATCCAAGAGACCCAGTACTTC. It specifies CASSRDREIQETQYF.

This clonotype showed up just a few times. The chain recombines TRBV6-2 or TRBV6-3 with TRBJ2-5; D is perhaps TRBD1 (6 bases). The CDR3 consists of 14 residues. From germline, CDR1 is MNHEY and CDR2 SVGEGT. V was pared by 6 bases and J by 2 bases, with 13 bases between. CDR3 coding DNA: TGTGCCAGCAGACTACAGGGAGTGCAAGAGACCCAGTACTTC. This encodes CASRLQGVQETQYF.

This clonotype was observed at least ten times. The chain combines TRBV29-1 with TRBJ2-2; D unclear. Trimming stripped 7 bases from V and 3 bases from J, with 15 bases between. This CDR3 region has 14 residues. The germline V gene encodes CDR1 SQVTM and CDR2 ANQGSEA. CDR3 in amino acids: CSATGPADTGELFF. CDR3 nucleotide sequence: TGCAGCGCCACCGGGCCCGCAGACACCGGGGAGCTGTTTTTT.

This clonotype was seen ten or more times. The chain couples TRBV28 to TRBJ1-5; no reliable D call. The CDR3 length is 14 residues. V shed 7 bases and J shed 4 bases, with 14 bases lying between them. CDR1 is MDHEN and CDR2 is SYDVKM in the germline V gene. This CDR3 is CASNFGQLNQPQHF. The CDR3 nucleotides are TGTGCCAGCAACTTCGGCCAGTTGAATCAGCCCCAGCATTTT.

At least ten counts were recorded for this clonotype. V and J are TRBV29-1 and TRBJ1-4, with a possible D match to TRBD1 (5 bases). Germline V CDR1 and CDR2: SQVTM, ANQGSEA. V was cut by 3 bases and J by 8 bases, with 13 bases left in between. This CDR3 spans 13 amino acids. CDR3 sequence: CSVEFLRGEKLFF. The CDR3 DNA reads TGCAGCGTTGAGTTCCTCCGGGGGGAAAAACTGTTTTTT.

The CDR3 loop is CASSNGVLSYEQYF. The DNA for the CDR3 is TGTGCCAGCAGTAATGGGGTGCTCTCCTACGAGCAGTACTTC. The V call is TRBV7-8, the J call TRBJ2-7; D not resolved. Germline V CDR1 and CDR2: SGHVS, FQNEAQ. The CDR3 spans 14 residues. Trimming removed 6 bases at V and 0 bases at J, with 12 bases between.

This clonotype was observed at least ten times. The rearrangement joins TRBV12-3 or TRBV12-4 to TRBJ1-1; TRBD1 matches 10 bases. The CDR3 loop spans 16 amino acids. V lost 5 bases to trimming and J lost 0 bases; unmatched junction nucleotides: 6. CDR3 nucleotide sequence: TGTGCCAGCAGTGACAGGGGGCTTTTGGTGAACACTGAAGCTTTCTTT. Translation: CASSDRGLLVNTEAFF.

The V gene is TRBV5-1, the J gene TRBJ2-5; D assignment may be TRBD1 or TRBD2 (5 bases each). The ends were cut back, 5 bases at V and 1 base at J, with 9 bases in the middle. Germline lookup yields CDR1 SGHRS and CDR2 YFSETQ. This CDR3 contains 13 residues. CDR3 residues: CASREGFQETQYF. The CDR3 bases are TGCGCCAGCAGAGAGGGGTTCCAAGAGACCCAGTACTTC.

This clonotype was detected only a few times. The chain is built from TRBV29-1 and TRBJ1-1, with no clear D. Trimming stripped 4 bases from V and 3 bases from J, with 15 bases between. CDR3 length equals 14 residues. Germline V gene sequence: CDR1 SQVTM, CDR2 ANQGSEA. CDR3 region: CSVVIGGWDTEAFF. The CDR3 bases are TGCAGCGTTGTAATTGGCGGCTGGGACACTGAAGCTTTCTTT.

The rearrangement uses TRBV11-3 and TRBJ1-4, with a tentative D call TRBD1 (6 bases). Trimming removed 2 bases from V and 5 bases from J, with 18 bases in between. The CDR3 extends over 17 amino acids. CDR1 and CDR2 from the germline V gene are SGHNT and YENEEA. CDR3 loop: CASSLKFRQEGNEKLFF. The DNA of the CDR3 is TGTGCCAGCAGCTTAAAATTTCGACAGGAGGGGAATGAAAAACTGTTTTTT.

The V gene is TRBV6-5, the J gene TRBJ1-1; TRBD1 agrees at 9 bases. The germline V gene encodes CDR1 MNHEY and CDR2 SVGAGI. This CDR3 comprises 17 residues. V trimming: 0 bases; J trimming: 0 bases; junction bases outside the gene matches: 5. The CDR3 spells CASSYSFGTGLNTEAFF. For the CDR3, the DNA is TGTGCCAGCAGTTACTCCTTCGGGACAGGGTTGAACACTGAAGCTTTCTTT.

This clonotype showed up just a few times. One end of the junction fails to match germline, which may point to a read error. This chain joins TRBV7-7 and TRBJ2-3; D is ambiguous. The CDR3 totals 13 residues. From germline, CDR1 is SSHAT and CDR2 FNYEAQ (reference sequence). The CDR3 is CASSLTEGDTQYF. The CDR3 DNA follows: TGTGCTAGCAGCTTGACGGAAGGTGATACGCAGTATTTT.

V gene TRBV25-1 combines with J gene TRBJ2-2; 7 nucleotides align to TRBD1. Trimming took 4 bases from V and 5 from J; bases not matched to a gene: 10. The CDR3 loop spans 16 amino acids. In germline, CDR1 is MGHDK, CDR2 SYGVNS. CDR3 sequence reads: CASSVTGTAGTGELFF. CDR3 DNA: TGTGCCAGCAGTGTGACCGGGACAGCCGGAACCGGGGAGCTGTTTTTT.

This clonotype was seen only a few times. The rearrangement joins TRBV12-5 to TRBJ1-1; D is undetermined. The germline V gene encodes CDR1 LGHNT and CDR2 FRNRAP. This CDR3 spans 15 amino acids. Deletions cut 4 bases from V and 5 bases from J, with 17 bases between. The DNA of the CDR3 is TGTGCTAGTGGTTCCACCTCGGTTCCGAGGACTGAAGCTTTCTTT. Translation gives CASGSTSVPRTEAFF.

Ten or more counts support this clonotype. The rearrangement uses TRBV5-5 and TRBJ1-5; 7 bases are a match to TRBD1. The germline gives CDR1 SGHKS, CDR2 YYEKEE (reference sequence). The CDR3 extends over 15 amino acids. V dropped 4 bases and J dropped 7; count of bases not matched to a gene: 11. The CDR3, as DNA: TGTGCCAGCAGCCCGGGCGAGCTAGGGGGCCAGCCCCAGCATTTT. Translated, it gives CASSPGELGGQPQHF. The variable domain in full, with the rest retrieved from reference TRBV5-5 and TRBJ1-5, is DAGVTQSPTHLIKTRGQQVTLRCSPISGHKSVSWYQQVLGQGPQFIFQYYEKEERGRGNFPDRFSARQFPNYSSELNVNALLLGDSALYLCASSPGELGGQPQHFGDGTRLSIL.

V is TRBV5-1 and J is TRBJ2-5, with unresolved D. Looked up from germline, CDR1 is SGHRS and CDR2 is YFSETQ. This CDR3 is built from 15 residues. Between the trimmed V and J ends, which lost 0 bases and 0 bases, there was a span of 9 bases. CDR3 region: CASSLDFGNQETQYF. In DNA form, the CDR3 reads TGCGCCAGCAGCTTGGATTTCGGCAACCAAGAGACCCAGTACTTC.

This clonotype showed up just a few times. The DNA for the CDR3 is TGCGCCAGCAGTCGACAGGGCTATTCCACAGATACGCAGTATTTT. Translating gives CASSRQGYSTDTQYF. The chain combines TRBV5-1 with TRBJ2-3, with 7 bases that match TRBD1. Per germline, CDR1 SGHRS and CDR2 YFSETQ. Losses at the gene ends were 5 bases for V and 2 bases for J; bases not matched to a gene: 8. The CDR3 is 15 residues long.

This clonotype showed up just a few times. The CDR3 reads CASRGWDTEAFF. The CDR3 nucleotides read TGCGCCAGCAGGGGGTGGGACACTGAAGCTTTCTTT. The V call is TRBV4-1, the J call TRBJ1-1, with D unresolved. Germline-derived CDR1 and CDR2 are MGHRA and YSYEKL. This CDR3 contains 12 residues. V was pared by 6 bases and J by 3 bases, with 8 bases between.